Following are 11 T cell receptor beta chains from one sample sequenced in a study of shared clonotypes between healthy human individuals (dated by TCRdb to 2018 to 2021). Libraries were built with the immunoSEQ multiplex PCR assay. The immuneACCESS repertoire file appears here via TCRdb, limited to in-frame rearrangements. These files lack a portion of the clones; in checked studies, under half of the deficit traces to unresolved V genes, and the cause of the others is not known. The sample yields a few million clones; just over 90% were counted once. The top ten hold about 0.39% of the sample. Sequencing input: naive CD4+ T cells from PBMCs. The sample's cell subset or site label, in plain terms: CD45RA+ positively selected. Receptors originate from a man between 18 and 35 years old in good health. Some clones in this sample may be carry-over from other donors' samples.

V usage is TRBV6-1 and J usage is TRBJ2-3, with 8 bases matching TRBD2. This CDR3 region has 15 residues. Germline V CDR1 and CDR2: MNHNS, SASEGT. V dropped 6 bases and J dropped 5; count of bases not matched to a gene: 10. CDR3: CASRDRTSFRDTQYF. The CDR3 region has the DNA TGTGCCAGCAGAGATAGGACTAGCTTCAGAGATACGCAGTATTTT.

The rearrangement joins TRBV27 to TRBJ1-2; TRBD1 matches at 7 bases. Germline assignment: CDR1 MNHEY and CDR2 SMNVEV (reference sequence). The CDR3 is made up of 14 amino acids. J lost 8 bases, V lost 4 bases, and 10 bases had no gene match. The CDR3 region is CASSSRGQSGGYTF. CDR3 coding DNA: TGTGCCAGCAGTTCACGGGGACAGTCGGGGGGCTACACCTTC.

The chain employs TRBV28 and TRBJ2-7, with D possibly being TRBD1 or TRBD2 (6 bases each). V was cut by 6 bases and J by 2 bases, with 17 bases left in between. CDR3 length: 15 amino acids. CDR1 and CDR2 (germline): MDHEN, SYDVKM. CDR3 DNA sequence: TGTGCCAGCAGATTTTCGGGGGCTGGCACCTACGAGCAGTACTTC. Translated, it gives CASRFSGAGTYEQYF.

The chain recombines TRBV10-3 with TRBJ2-3; the match to TRBD2 covers 13 bases. V dropped 10 bases and J dropped 4; count of bases not matched to a gene: 11. The V gene's germline CDR1 is ENHRY and CDR2 SYGVKD. There are 16 residues in the CDR3. The CDR3 DNA follows: TGTGCCACAGGACTAGCGGGAGTTTTGGCGTCAGATACGCAGTATTTT. Translation gives CATGLAGVLASDTQYF.

The chain carries TRBV27 and TRBJ2-2; D unclear. CDR3 length: 13 amino acids. Germline loops: CDR1 MNHEY, CDR2 SMNVEV (reference sequence). The V and J ends lost 9 bases and 6 bases respectively, with 14 bases between them. The CDR3 DNA reads TGTGCCAGTCGCTATAGACACCCCGGGGAGCTGTTTTTT. Protein product: CASRYRHPGELFF.

The genes are TRBV27 and TRBJ1-5; 8 bases map to TRBD1. CDR1 and CDR2 (germline): MNHEY, SMNVEV (reference sequence). The CDR3 length is 19 residues. Trimming removed 1 base from V and 4 bases from J; junction bases left unmatched: 15. The CDR3 is CASSLYRPTGTGENQPQHF. For the CDR3, the DNA is TGTGCCAGCAGTTTATACCGCCCTACCGGGACAGGAGAAAATCAGCCCCAGCATTTT.

Comment on this clone: The germline gene is not matched at one end of the junction; a read error may be the cause. V is TRBV7-2 and J is TRBJ2-7; D may be TRBD2 (6 bases). Germline CDR1 SGHTA, CDR2 FQGNSA. CDR3 length: 14 residues. CDR3 residues: CASSLGRRASVINF. For the CDR3, the DNA is TGTGCCAGCAGCTTAGGTCGGCGGGCTAGCGTGATAAACTTC.

CDR3 in DNA: TGTGCCACCTCGGGATCCCTCACCTACGAGCAGTACTTC. This codes for CATSGSLTYEQYF. The rearrangement uses TRBV28 and TRBJ2-7; possibly TRBD2 for D (5 bases). Germline loops: CDR1 MDHEN, CDR2 SYDVKM. Trimming cost V 10 bases and J 2 bases, with 15 bases left between them. The CDR3 is 13 amino acids.

This chain links TRBV4-1 with TRBJ2-1; 10 positions match TRBD2. Germline CDR1 is MGHRA and CDR2 is YSYEKL. After removal of 4 bases from V and 5 bases from J, the junction contained 14 bases not matched to a gene. This CDR3 comprises 18 residues. CDR3 nucleotides: TGCGCCAGCAGCCTTCTGAGGCTCGGACTAGCGGATAACAATGAGCAGTTCTTC. This sequence encodes CASSLLRLGLADNNEQFF.

The chain uses TRBV2 and TRBJ1-1; TRBD1 matches 9 bases. Trimming removed 4 bases from V and 2 bases from J; junction bases left unmatched: 11. Germline CDR1 is SNHLY and CDR2 is FYNNEI. This CDR3 contains 17 residues. The CDR3 DNA reads TGTGCCAGCAGTGTTAAGGGGCACAGGGGGCTCAACACTGAAGCTTTCTTT. It is translated as CASSVKGHRGLNTEAFF.

The rearrangement joins TRBV28 to TRBJ2-3, with TRBD2 matching over 8 bases. The germline gives CDR1 MDHEN, CDR2 SYDVKM. The CDR3 contains 15 residues. V was pared by 2 bases and J by 1 base, with 2 bases of the junction left unmatched. Written as DNA, the CDR3 is TGTGCCAGCAGTTTACCGACTAGCGGCACAGATACGCAGTATTTT. As protein: CASSLPTSGTDTQYF. Looking up the rest from reference TRBV28 and TRBJ2-3 gives the full variable domain: DVKVTQSSRYLVKRTGEKVFLECVQDMDHENMFWYRQDPGLGLRLIYFSYDVKMKEKGDIPEGYSVSREKKERFSLILESASTNQTSMYLCASSLPTSGTDTQYFGPGTRLTVL.